The 22 T cell receptor beta chains listed next were all sequenced from one sample in a study of blood T cell repertoires in COVID-19. The assay was immunoSEQ multiplex PCR, and TCRdb's table has in-frame clones only and misses some. Of over 200,000 clones listed, roughly nine tenths are singletons. Source material: peripheral blood. These receptors all come from a man in his forties with active or convalescent COVID-19.

The V and J genes are TRBV27 and TRBJ2-7; 11 bases map to TRBD2. J gave up 4 bases and V 2 bases, and 4 bases lay outside the gene matches. Germline assignment: CDR1 MNHEY and CDR2 SMNVEV (reference sequence). CDR3 length: 15 residues. The DNA of the CDR3 is TGTGCCAGCAGTTTAGGTGGGACTAGCGGATACGAGCAGTACTTC. Translated, it gives CASSLGGTSGYEQYF.

The chain carries TRBV12-3 or TRBV12-4 and TRBJ1-2, with a weak D call TRBD1 (6 bases). CDR3 length equals 13 residues. Deletions cut 8 bases from V and 5 bases from J, with 15 bases between. CDR3 sequence reads: CASGGQSSYGYTF. For the CDR3, the DNA is TGTGCCAGCGGTGGACAGTCTAGTTATGGCTACACCTTC.

This clone was observed a single time. The V gene is TRBV12-5, the J gene TRBJ1-1; maybe TRBD1 (6 bases). CDR1 is LGHNT and CDR2 is FRNRAP in the germline V gene. Between the trimmed V and J ends, which lost 2 bases and 5 bases, there was a span of 9 bases. This CDR3 has 13 amino acids. The DNA of the CDR3 is TGTGCTAGTGGTTTGAACAGGGCGACTGAAGCTTTCTTT. It specifies CASGLNRATEAFF.

The chain recombines TRBV27 with TRBJ1-3; D is uncertain. The germline V gene encodes CDR1 MNHEY and CDR2 SMNVEV (reference sequence). V lost 2 bases and J 4 bases, leaving 12 bases between the germline ends. The CDR3 runs 15 residues. As DNA, the CDR3 is TGTGCCAGCAGTTTAGATGCGGCTCTGGGAAACACCATATATTTT. Translating gives CASSLDAALGNTIYF.

The chain recombines TRBV12-3 or TRBV12-4 with TRBJ1-2; D call uncertain. CDR3 length: 13 amino acids. V lost 4 bases, J lost 8 bases, and 14 bases lay in between. CDR3 loop: CASSSRTGDGYTF. CDR3 bases: TGTGCCAGCAGTTCCCGGACGGGAGACGGCTACACCTTC.

V and J are TRBV3-1 (or the pseudogene TRBV3-2) and TRBJ2-7, with unresolved D. V was cut by 0 bases and J by 4 bases, with 7 bases left in between. Germline V gives CDR1 LGHDT, CDR2 YNNKEL (reference sequence). The CDR3 is made up of 13 amino acids. CDR3 coding DNA: TGTGCCAGCAGCCAAGATCAGTTTTACGAGCAGTACTTC. It translates to CASSQDQFYEQYF.

The V gene is TRBV24-1, the J gene TRBJ2-2, with D possibly TRBD1 on 5 matching bases. The CDR3 consists of 17 residues. CDR1 and CDR2 from the germline V gene are KGHDR and SFDVKD. V was shortened by 0 bases and J by 1 base, with 11 bases between the two germline ends. The CDR3 region is CATSDLQGRENTGELFF. CDR3 in DNA: TGTGCCACCAGTGATTTGCAAGGCAGGGAGAACACCGGGGAGCTGTTTTTT.

On this clone itself: The same CDR3 can be traced to other DNA sequences in this sample. The chain employs TRBV5-1 and TRBJ1-1; TRBD1 might be the D (5 bases). Germline CDR1 and CDR2: SGHRS and YFSETQ. This CDR3 contains 14 residues. Trimming cost V 0 bases and J 1 base, with 7 bases left between them. This chain's CDR3 is CASSLAGGNTEAFF. Here the CDR3 DNA reads TGCGCCAGCAGCTTGGCGGGGGGGAACACTGAAGCTTTCTTT.

The chain carries TRBV7-7 and TRBJ2-4, with D maybe TRBD1 (6 bases). CDR1 and CDR2 from the germline V gene are SSHAT and FNYEAQ (reference sequence). The CDR3 has 16 amino acids. Trimming took 7 bases from V and 1 from J, leaving 17 bases between them. This CDR3 is CASTQDSTGAKNIQYF. CDR3 bases: TGTGCCAGCACTCAGGACAGCACGGGGGCCAAAAACATTCAGTACTTC.

With regard to this clone: One end of the junction fails to match germline, which may point to a read error. The genes are TRBV9 and TRBJ1-1; D is perhaps TRBD1 (6 bases). This CDR3 contains 14 residues. Germline CDR1 reads SGDLS; CDR2 reads YYNGEE. CDR3 residues: CASSVGITGSEAFF. The CDR3 DNA follows: TGTGCCAGCAGCGTAGGGATCACAGGGTCTGAGGCTTTCTTT.

CDR3 nucleotide sequence: TGTGCCAGCAGTTACTCCAGGGGGGCAGGCAATCAGCCCCAGCATTTT. Amino acids: CASSYSRGAGNQPQHF. V usage is TRBV28 and J usage is TRBJ1-5, with 7 bases lining up with TRBD1. The CDR3 has 16 residues. The junction had 8 bases not matched to a gene; V was cut back by 4 bases and J by 2 bases. Per germline, CDR1 MDHEN and CDR2 SYDVKM.

The chain links TRBV15 to TRBJ1-1, with 7 bases identical to TRBD1. V lost 0 bases and J lost 4; bases outside the gene matches: 5. Germline CDR1 is LNHNV and CDR2 is YYDKDF (reference sequence). This CDR3 has 15 residues. CDR3 loop: CATSRDLAGGTEAFF. The DNA for the CDR3 is TGTGCCACCAGCAGAGATCTAGCAGGGGGCACTGAAGCTTTCTTT.

CDR3 residues: CASSQTGTIYF. The CDR3 DNA reads TGTGCCAGCAGCCAAACCGGGACCATATATTTT. The chain recombines TRBV3-1 (or the pseudogene TRBV3-2) with TRBJ1-3, with no clear D. V was clipped by 2 bases and J by 10 bases, with 6 bases between them. The length of the CDR3 is 11 residues. Germline loops: CDR1 LGHDT, CDR2 YNNKEL (reference sequence).

Comment on this clone: Other DNA variants within this sample encode the same CDR3. The chain is built from TRBV11-2 and TRBJ1-2, with TRBD1 matching 7 bases. Germline CDR1 and CDR2: SGHAT and FQNNGV. The ends lost 0 bases at V and 5 bases at J; junction bases unmatched: 0. The CDR3 is 13 amino acids. The CDR3 reads CASSLDRGYGYTF. In nucleotides, the CDR3 is TGTGCCAGCAGCTTAGACAGGGGGTATGGCTACACCTTC.

The chain carries TRBV19 and TRBJ1-1; TRBD1 matches at 8 bases. Germline assignment: CDR1 LNHDA and CDR2 SQIVND (reference sequence). The CDR3 length is 14 residues. Trimming removed 6 bases from V and 5 bases from J; junction bases left unmatched: 8. CDR3: CASSPFQGATEAFF. The CDR3 DNA reads TGTGCCAGTAGCCCCTTTCAGGGGGCGACTGAAGCTTTCTTT.

The rearrangement uses TRBV9 and TRBJ2-7, with 9 bases that match TRBD1. The CDR3 totals 14 residues. J was trimmed by 2 bases and V by 4 bases; bases with no gene match: 4. Germline V gene sequence: CDR1 SGDLS, CDR2 YYNGEE. The CDR3 coding sequence is TGTGCCAGCAGCCCGGGACAGGGAGCCTACGAGCAGTACTTC. Its translation is CASSPGQGAYEQYF.

This chain joins TRBV28 and TRBJ2-7; D unclear. V was shortened by 3 bases and J by 8 bases, with 11 bases between the two germline ends. The CDR3 is made up of 12 amino acids. CDR1 MDHEN and CDR2 SYDVKM come from the germline V gene. The CDR3 DNA sequence: TGTGCCAGCAGTTTGGGCGAAAGAAAGCAGTACTTC. The encoded protein is CASSLGERKQYF.

The V call is TRBV7-3, the J call TRBJ2-3, with D possibly matching TRBD1 (6 bases). Germline assignment: CDR1 SGHTA and CDR2 FQGTGA. The CDR3 runs 13 residues. The germline V and J ends were trimmed by 3 bases and 3 bases, with 7 bases remaining between them. CDR3 loop: CASSFRGTDTQYF. The CDR3, as DNA: TGTGCCAGCAGCTTCAGGGGTACAGATACGCAGTATTTT.

As regards this clone: Other DNA sequences in this specimen translate into the identical CDR3. This chain connects TRBV7-3 to TRBJ1-1, with D tentatively TRBD1 (6 bases). V lost 4 bases and J lost 1, with 10 bases in between. Germline CDR1 and CDR2: SGHTA and FQGTGA. CDR3 length: 14 amino acids. Written as DNA, the CDR3 is TGTGCCAGCAGCTCGACAGGAGGGAACACTGAAGCTTTCTTT. Encoded protein: CASSSTGGNTEAFF.

V usage is TRBV28 and J usage is TRBJ1-5, with a weak D call TRBD1 (5 bases). The V and J ends lost 8 bases and 3 bases respectively, with 20 bases between them. Germline V gene lookup returns CDR1 MDHEN and CDR2 SYDVKM. This CDR3 comprises 16 residues. The CDR3 loop is CASSEGQGGFNQPQHF. DNA of the CDR3: TGTGCCAGCTCAGAGGGGCAGGGAGGGTTCAATCAGCCCCAGCATTTT. The full variable domain, its missing parts supplied by reference TRBV28 and TRBJ1-5, is DVKVTQSSRYLVKRTGEKVFLECVQDMDHENMFWYRQDPGLGLRLIYFSYDVKMKEKGDIPEGYSVSREKKERFSLILESASTNQTSMYLCASSEGQGGFNQPQHFGDGTRLSIL.

The chain joins TRBV12-3 or TRBV12-4 to TRBJ2-2; D remains unclear. V lost 5 bases, J lost 8 bases, and 9 bases lay in between. This CDR3 spans 12 amino acids. The CDR3 protein is CASSPSRGELFF. For the CDR3, the DNA is TGTGCCAGCAGTCCCTCGAGGGGGGAGCTGTTTTTT.

The chain carries TRBV6-4 and TRBJ2-3, with TRBD2 matching 9 bases. The CDR3 is 15 residues long. J was trimmed by 2 bases and V by 3 bases; bases with no gene match: 3. Germline values: CDR1 MRHNA, CDR2 SNTAGT. The CDR3 coding sequence is TGTGCCAGCAGTGAGGCTAGCGGGACCACAGATACGCAGTATTTT. This codes for CASSEASGTTDTQYF.